This T cell receptor (beta chain) was identified in a study of shared clonotypes between healthy human individuals. General study points: Naive subsets usually exceeded memory subsets in estimated richness.

After removal of 4 bases from V and 0 bases from J, the junction contained 3 bases not matched to a gene. CDR1 and CDR2 from the germline V gene are MRHNA and SNTAGT. The CDR3 contains 16 residues. Using immunoSEQ multiplex PCR, the repertoire was profiled, and TCRdb retains in-frame clones only, with some absent. The sample lists around 1,000,000 clones, roughly 80% seen once, with more than 0.85% in the top ten. About this clone: Its target is not known.

Sample: memory CD4+ T cells from PBMCs. Subset indicated: CD45RA-negative fraction. The receptor was isolated from a man aged 18-30 years in good health. Some clones in this sample may be carry-over from other donors' samples. The chain has TRBV6-4 and TRBJ2-1; 10 bases are a match to TRBD2. CDR3 nucleotide sequence: TGTGCCAGCAGTGGCGGGACTAGCGCCTCCTACAATGAGCAGTTCTTC. Its translation is CASSGGTSASYNEQFF.